A selection of T cell receptor beta chains follows, all from one sample in a study of T cells after yellow fever vaccination. TCRdb recomputed calls from the 5' RACE reads with MiXCR, one row per CDR3 protein. The table includes roughly 68,000 distinct CDR3 sequences, approximately 6.1% detected once. Sequencing used CD8+ T cells sorted from PBMCs, obtained about 41 days after the first yellow fever vaccination. These receptors came from a man between 18 and 35 years old who received the YFV17D yellow fever vaccine. CDR3s include the opening cysteine and the closing phenylalanine or tryptophan. D genes are given only for firm matches. Where a row states a size, it is once, few, many or the class of an expanded clone; other rows omit it.

v_call: TRBV7-9
clone_size: NA
j_call: TRBJ1-4
d_call: NA
cdr3_aa: CASSPGPLVGEKLFF
cdr3_nt: TGTGCCAGCAGCCCAGGCCCCTTGGTCGGTGAAAAACTGTTTTTT

v_call: TRBV5-1
clone_size: few
j_call: TRBJ1-1
d_call: NA
cdr3_aa: CASSLVASHSDTEAFF
cdr3_nt: TGCGCCAGCAGCTTGGTGGCTTCCCACTCCGACACTGAAGCTTTCTTT

v_call: TRBV12-3/TRBV12-4
clone_size: many
j_call: TRBJ2-5
d_call: TRBD1
cdr3_aa: CASSLAPSGGSETQYF
cdr3_nt: TGTGCCAGCAGTTTAGCGCCTTCAGGGGGCTCAGAGACCCAGTACTTC

v_call: TRBV20-1
clone_size: many
j_call: TRBJ2-7
d_call: NA
cdr3_aa: CSARGRGPYEQYF
cdr3_nt: TGCAGTGCTAGAGGGAGGGGGCCCTACGAGCAGTACTTC

v_call: TRBV11-2
clone_size: many
j_call: TRBJ2-1
d_call: TRBD2
cdr3_aa: CASSLGTSGGLIF
cdr3_nt: TGTGCCAGCAGCTTAGGGACTAGCGGGGGTTTGATTTTC

v_call: TRBV12-3/TRBV12-4
clone_size: many
j_call: TRBJ2-7
d_call: NA
cdr3_aa: CASSSGTDFYEQYF
cdr3_nt: TGTGCCAGCAGTTCGGGGACGGATTTCTACGAGCAGTACTTC

v_call: TRBV19
clone_size: few
j_call: TRBJ2-6
d_call: NA
cdr3_aa: CASKTWEGGKGANVLTF
cdr3_nt: TGTGCCAGTAAGACCTGGGAGGGGGGTAAAGGGGCCAACGTCCTGACTTTC

v_call: TRBV7-6
clone_size: many
j_call: TRBJ2-3
d_call: NA
cdr3_aa: CASSFLGASTDTQYF
cdr3_nt: TGTGCCAGCAGCTTCCTCGGGGCTAGCACAGATACGCAGTATTTT

v_call: TRBV19
clone_size: NA
j_call: TRBJ2-6
d_call: NA
cdr3_aa: CASSIAGANVLTF
cdr3_nt: TGTGCCAGTAGTATAGCCGGGGCCAACGTCCTGACTTTC

v_call: TRBV27
clone_size: NA
j_call: TRBJ1-2
d_call: NA
cdr3_aa: CASSLFGGNYRYTF
cdr3_nt: TGTGCCAGCAGTTTATTTGGAGGGAACTATCGCTACACCTTC

v_call: TRBV7-8
clone_size: many
j_call: TRBJ2-5
d_call: NA
cdr3_aa: CASSSGLPPLWETQYF
cdr3_nt: TGTGCCAGCAGCTCAGGACTACCGCCGTTGTGGGAGACCCAGTACTTC

v_call: TRBV4-3
clone_size: many
j_call: TRBJ2-6
d_call: NA
cdr3_aa: CASSQDQSSGANVLTF
cdr3_nt: TGCGCCAGCAGCCAAGACCAGAGCTCTGGGGCCAACGTCCTGACTTTC

v_call: TRBV12-3/TRBV12-4
clone_size: many
j_call: TRBJ2-1
d_call: TRBD2
cdr3_aa: CASRLASGGWNEQFF
cdr3_nt: TGTGCCAGCAGGTTAGCTAGCGGGGGGTGGAATGAGCAGTTCTTC

v_call: TRBV6-5
clone_size: few
j_call: TRBJ1-2
d_call: TRBD1
cdr3_aa: CASSSHGTGRNYGYTF
cdr3_nt: TGTGCCAGCAGTTCTCACGGGACAGGGCGAAACTATGGCTACACCTTC

v_call: TRBV6-2/TRBV6-3
clone_size: few
j_call: TRBJ2-1
d_call: NA
cdr3_aa: CASSYRGLYNEQFF
cdr3_nt: TGTGCCAGCAGTTACCGGGGACTTTACAATGAGCAGTTCTTC

v_call: TRBV7-2
clone_size: many
j_call: TRBJ2-3
d_call: TRBD2
cdr3_aa: CASSGSKERGLDTQYF
cdr3_nt: TGTGCCAGCAGCGGGTCGAAGGAGCGGGGATTAGATACGCAGTATTTT

v_call: TRBV14
clone_size: many
j_call: TRBJ1-6
d_call: NA
cdr3_aa: CASSQDVHRPYNSPLHF
cdr3_nt: TGTGCCAGCAGCCAAGATGTCCACAGGCCTTATAATTCACCCCTCCACTTT